This TCR beta chain was sequenced for a study of blood T cell repertoires in COVID-19. Background on the study: Whether acute or convalescent, the COVID-19 samples came from the United States, Italy and Spain. The cDNA or gDNA used as material had been derived from T cells, B-cell-depleted T cells, or PBMCs.

In the study's own analysis: Amplification with reference gene primers provided the estimates of nucleated cell counts. Clones were sequenced by immunoSEQ multiplex PCR, and TCRdb holds only the in-frame ones, with some missing. The DNA gave D and trimming, while V, J and clone size come from that table. The sample lists about 160,000 clones, 60% to 85% occurring once. J lost 9 bases, V lost 1 base, and 15 bases had no gene match. Germline V CDR1 and CDR2: KGHDR, SFDVKD. The CDR3 has 18 residues. The chain is built from TRBV24-1 and TRBJ1-5; 9 bases line up with TRBD1. The TCR comes from a man aged 55-75 years with acute or convalescent COVID-19. The sequenced sample was peripheral blood. CDR3: CATSDLGGGQGGIRPQHF. CDR3 in DNA: TGTGCCACCAGTGATTTAGGAGGGGGACAGGGTGGAATCAGGCCCCAGCATTTT.